This T cell receptor (beta chain) is from a study of shared clonotypes between healthy human individuals. CDR3 length: 15 residues. V was clipped by 0 bases and J by 3 bases, with 12 bases between them. The V gene's germline CDR1 is SGHRS and CDR2 YFSETQ. The protocol was immunoSEQ multiplex PCR, while the TCRdb copy is restricted to in-frame clones and leaves out a portion. The sample contains about 2.4 million clones, approximately 93% of which appear only once. The TCR was taken from a man aged 18-30 years in good health. Some clones in this sample may be carry-over from other donors' samples. The genes are TRBV5-1 and TRBJ1-1; D is perhaps TRBD1 (6 bases). Sequenced: naive CD4+ T cells from PBMCs. Subset indicated: CD45RA+ positively selected. In DNA form, the CDR3 reads TGCGCCAGCAGCTTGGTTGGGGGGCGAGACACTGAAGCTTTCTTT. Amino acids: CASSLVGGRDTEAFF.